The T cell receptor beta chain under discussion was sequenced for a study of T cell repertoires in cytomegalovirus infection. Background on the study: Both CMV infection and a matching HLA type were indicated by public TCR beta signatures.

This clonotype was counted only a few times. The antigen is not known. Germline lookup yields CDR1 DFQATT and CDR2 SNEGSKA (reference sequence). This CDR3 region has 15 residues. The ends lost 2 bases at V and 2 bases at J; junction bases unmatched: 9. TCRdb re-derived calls from the reads in MiXCR, one entry per CDR3 protein. The sample consists of 200,000 to 250,000 distinct CDR3 sequences, roughly 22% of them appearing once. General study findings and limits: Pooled public TCR beta family frequency picked out CMV carriers with the relevant HLA. The ex vivo response was dominated by HLA-C-restricted CMV-specific TCR beta clonotypes.

This TCR was sampled from a human donor in good health (CMV status not recorded). Some clones in this sample may be carry-over from other donors' samples. Sequencing was performed on CD8+ T cells from PBMCs. V usage is TRBV20-1 and J usage is TRBJ2-7, with 7 bases aligning to TRBD1. The CDR3 spells CSARPIPGQTYEQYF. CDR3 coding DNA: TGCAGTGCTAGACCTATCCCGGGACAGACCTACGAGCAGTACTTC.